This is a list of T cell receptor beta chains from one sample in a study of CD8+CD57+ T cells in acquired aplastic anemia. TCRdb called the reads again in MiXCR, with one record for every CDR3 protein. This sample has approximately 200,000 distinct CDR3 sequences; 60% to 65% occur once, and the top ten carry 25% to 30%. Input material: sorted CD4+, CD8+, or CD8+CD57+ T cells (not recorded which) from PBMCs. The receptors here all came from a human donor in good health. Both conserved end residues are part of each CDR3. The D gene is left open where the match is weak. Size is stated for part of the rows, as once, few or many counts, or as a class when the clone is expanded.

>TRBV19|TRBJ1-1|-|many|15
TGTGCCAGTATGGCGGTGGGGGCGGTTTTCACTGAAGCTTTCTTT
CASMAVGAVFTEAFF
>TRBV29-1|TRBJ2-7|TRBD1|-|13
TGCAGCGCCGGGACAGGGGGCAACTACGAGCAGTACTTC
CSAGTGGNYEQYF
>TRBV5-8|TRBJ2-3|-|many|15
TGTGCCAGCAGCTTAGGACAGAGTAGCACAGATACGCAGTATTTT
CASSLGQSSTDTQYF
>TRBV2|TRBJ1-4|TRBD1|-|13
TGTGCCAGCAGTTCACAGGGGGCTGGAAAACTGTTTTTT
CASSSQGAGKLFF
>TRBV29-1|TRBJ2-3|TRBD1|few|14
TGCAGCGTTCGCGGGACAGGGGGCGCAGATACGCAGTATTTT
CSVRGTGGADTQYF
>TRBV20-1|TRBJ2-2|TRBD1|-|14
TGCAGTGCCAGGGGACAGACGAACACCGGGGAGCTGTTTTTT
CSARGQTNTGELFF
>TRBV9|TRBJ2-5|-|-|14
TGTGCCAGCAGCGCCCTGTGGCAGGAAGAGACCCAGTACTTC
CASSALWQEETQYF
>TRBV7-6|TRBJ1-4|-|-|9
TGTGCCAGCAGCTTAGAGGCGTTTTTT
CASSLEAFF
>TRBV2|TRBJ1-2|TRBD1|few|13
TGTGCCAGCAGCGGGCAGGGGGCAGATGGCTACACCTTC
CASSGQGADGYTF
>TRBV9|TRBJ1-5|-|many|14
TGTGCCAGCAGCGTAGCCGGCACCAATCAGCCCCAGCATTTT
CASSVAGTNQPQHF
>TRBV24-1|TRBJ1-5|-|few|12
TGTGCCACCAGTGATGGGCAGCAGCCCCAGCATTTT
CATSDGQQPQHF
>TRBV28|TRBJ1-2|-|-|12
TGTGCCAGTGGACTTCCTGGTTATGGCTACACCTTC
CASGLPGYGYTF
>TRBV29-1|TRBJ1-1|-|-|11
TGCAGCGTTGAACGGGACAATTCTCGGCTTTTT
CSVERDNSRLF
>TRBV5-1|TRBJ1-1|-|-|14
TGCGCCAGCAGCTTTGCATTCGGTGAAACTGAAGCTTTCTTT
CASSFAFGETEAFF
>TRBV7-8|TRBJ2-5|-|-|13
TGTGCCAGCAGCGTCCGACATACTGAGACCCAGTACTTC
CASSVRHTETQYF
>TRBV4-3|TRBJ2-7|-|-|13
TGCGCCAGCAGCCAAGGAAAATACTACGAGCAGTACTTC
CASSQGKYYEQYF
>TRBV2|TRBJ1-1|-|-|14
TGTGCCAGCAGTGAAGCGCGTGTGGGGACCGTAGCTTTCTTT
CASSEARVGTVAFF
>TRBV4-3|TRBJ2-4|-|few|16
TGCGCCAGCAGCCAAGATTCAGGACTAGCCAAAAACATTCAGTACTTC
CASSQDSGLAKNIQYF